This TCR beta chain was recorded in a study of response to subunit inactivated influenza vaccine. This clonotype occurred a few times. TCRdb re-derived calls from the RT-PCR reads in MiXCR, one entry per CDR3 protein. The sample consists of more than 400,000 distinct CDR3 sequences, roughly 11% of them appearing once. V lost 4 bases to trimming and J lost 1 base; unmatched junction nucleotides: 6. There are 16 residues in the CDR3. Germline lookup yields CDR1 MNHEY and CDR2 SVGEGT. Sequencing used PBMCs from blood, obtained roughly 6 weeks after vaccination. V is TRBV6-2 or TRBV6-3 and J is TRBJ2-5, with 10 bases that match TRBD2. This receptor was identified in a man aged 50-60 years who received an inactivated influenza vaccine. CDR3 amino acids: CASSSILAGAQETQYF. CDR3 nucleotides: TGTGCCAGCAGTTCCATTCTAGCGGGGGCCCAAGAGACCCAGTACTTC.